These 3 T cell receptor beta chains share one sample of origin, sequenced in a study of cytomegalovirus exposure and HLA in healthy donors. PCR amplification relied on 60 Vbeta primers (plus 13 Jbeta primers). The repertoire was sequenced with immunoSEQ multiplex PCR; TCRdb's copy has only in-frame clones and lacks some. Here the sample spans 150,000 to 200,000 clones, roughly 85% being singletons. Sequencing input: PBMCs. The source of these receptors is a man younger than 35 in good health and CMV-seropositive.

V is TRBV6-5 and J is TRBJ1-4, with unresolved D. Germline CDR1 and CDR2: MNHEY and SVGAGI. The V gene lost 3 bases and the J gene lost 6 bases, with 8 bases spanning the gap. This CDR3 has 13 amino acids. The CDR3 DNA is TGTGCCAGCAGTTATTCCGAGGATGAAAAACTGTTTTTT. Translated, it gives CASSYSEDEKLFF.

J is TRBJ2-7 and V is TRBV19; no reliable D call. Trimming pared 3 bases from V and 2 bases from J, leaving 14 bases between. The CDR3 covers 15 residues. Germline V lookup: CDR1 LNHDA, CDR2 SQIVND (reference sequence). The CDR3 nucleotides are TGTGCCAGTAGTATGTTTGCAGGAATGACCTACGAGCAGTACTTC. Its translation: CASSMFAGMTYEQYF.

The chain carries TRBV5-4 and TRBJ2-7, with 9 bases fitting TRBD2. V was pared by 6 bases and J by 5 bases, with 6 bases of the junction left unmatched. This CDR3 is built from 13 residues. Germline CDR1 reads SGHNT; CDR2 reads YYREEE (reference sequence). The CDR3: CASISSGRDEQYF. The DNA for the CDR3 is TGTGCCAGCATCAGTAGCGGGAGAGACGAGCAGTACTTC.